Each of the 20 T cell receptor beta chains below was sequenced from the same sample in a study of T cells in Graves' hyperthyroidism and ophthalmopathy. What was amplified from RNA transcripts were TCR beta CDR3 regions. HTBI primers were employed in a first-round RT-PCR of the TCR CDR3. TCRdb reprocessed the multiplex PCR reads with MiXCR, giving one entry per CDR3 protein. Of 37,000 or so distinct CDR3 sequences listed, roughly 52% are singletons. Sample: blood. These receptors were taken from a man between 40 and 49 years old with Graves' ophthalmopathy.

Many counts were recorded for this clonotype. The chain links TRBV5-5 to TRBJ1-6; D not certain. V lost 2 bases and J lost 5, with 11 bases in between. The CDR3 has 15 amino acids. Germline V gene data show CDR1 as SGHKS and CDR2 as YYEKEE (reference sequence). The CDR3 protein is CASSFLGSHNSPLHF. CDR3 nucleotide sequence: TGTGCCAGCAGCTTCCTGGGGTCCCATAATTCACCCCTCCACTTT.

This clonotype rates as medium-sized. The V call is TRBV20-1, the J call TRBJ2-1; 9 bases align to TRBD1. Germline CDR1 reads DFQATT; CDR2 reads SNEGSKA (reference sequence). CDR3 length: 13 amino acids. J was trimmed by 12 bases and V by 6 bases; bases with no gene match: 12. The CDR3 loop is CSAYPTGGQRQFF. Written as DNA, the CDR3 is TGCAGTGCCTATCCAACAGGGGGCCAGCGGCAGTTCTTC.

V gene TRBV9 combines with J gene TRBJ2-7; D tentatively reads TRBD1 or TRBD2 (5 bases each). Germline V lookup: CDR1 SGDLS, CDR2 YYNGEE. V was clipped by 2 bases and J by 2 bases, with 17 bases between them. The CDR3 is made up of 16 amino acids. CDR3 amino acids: CASSVKRPGRPYEQYF. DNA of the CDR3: TGTGCCAGCAGCGTCAAGCGGCCGGGACGACCCTACGAGCAGTACTTC.

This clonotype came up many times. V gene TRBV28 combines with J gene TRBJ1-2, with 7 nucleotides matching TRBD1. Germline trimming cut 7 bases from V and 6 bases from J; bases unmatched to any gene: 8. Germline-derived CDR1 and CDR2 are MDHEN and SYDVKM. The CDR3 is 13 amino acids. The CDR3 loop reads CASTTNRGDGYTF. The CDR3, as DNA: TGTGCCAGCACTACCAACAGGGGAGATGGCTACACCTTC.

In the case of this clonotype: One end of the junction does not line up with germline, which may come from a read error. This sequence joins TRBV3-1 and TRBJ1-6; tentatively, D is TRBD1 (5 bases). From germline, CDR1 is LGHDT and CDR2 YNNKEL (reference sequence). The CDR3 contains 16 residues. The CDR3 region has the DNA TGTGCCTGCAGTTTCCGGGGGGTAGTCCTAAATTCACCCCTCCACTTT. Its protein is CACSFRGVVLNSPLHF.

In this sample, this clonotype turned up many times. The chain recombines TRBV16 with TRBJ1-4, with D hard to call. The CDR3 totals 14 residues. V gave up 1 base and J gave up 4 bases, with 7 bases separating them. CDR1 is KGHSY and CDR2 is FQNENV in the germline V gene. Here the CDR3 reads CASSQWSVNEKLFF. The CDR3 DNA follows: TGTGCCAGCAGCCAATGGTCGGTTAATGAAAAACTGTTTTTT.

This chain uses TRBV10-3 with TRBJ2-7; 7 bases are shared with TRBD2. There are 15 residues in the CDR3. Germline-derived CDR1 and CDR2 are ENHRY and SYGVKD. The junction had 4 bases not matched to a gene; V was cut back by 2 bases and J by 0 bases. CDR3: CAISEPSGNSYEQYF. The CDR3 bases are TGTGCCATCAGTGAGCCCAGCGGGAACTCCTACGAGCAGTACTTC.

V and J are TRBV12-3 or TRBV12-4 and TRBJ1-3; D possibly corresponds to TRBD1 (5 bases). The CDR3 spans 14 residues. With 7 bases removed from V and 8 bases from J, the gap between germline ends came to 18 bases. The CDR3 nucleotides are TGTGCCAGCACTTTGACAGACTATGGCTACACCATATATTTT. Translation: CASTLTDYGYTIYF.

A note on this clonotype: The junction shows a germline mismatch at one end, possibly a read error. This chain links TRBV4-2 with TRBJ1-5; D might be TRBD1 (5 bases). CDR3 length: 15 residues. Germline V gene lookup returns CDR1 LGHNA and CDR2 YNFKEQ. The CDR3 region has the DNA TGTGCCAGCAACCCGCGGGACGGCCACAATCAGCCCCAACATTTT. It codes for CASNPRDGHNQPQHF.

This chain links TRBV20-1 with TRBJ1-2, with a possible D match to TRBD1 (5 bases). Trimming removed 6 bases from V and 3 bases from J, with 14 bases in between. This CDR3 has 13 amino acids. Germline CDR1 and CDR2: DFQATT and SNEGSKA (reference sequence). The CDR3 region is CSAPGLSDYGYTF. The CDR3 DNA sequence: TGCAGTGCCCCGGGGCTGAGCGACTATGGCTACACCTTC.

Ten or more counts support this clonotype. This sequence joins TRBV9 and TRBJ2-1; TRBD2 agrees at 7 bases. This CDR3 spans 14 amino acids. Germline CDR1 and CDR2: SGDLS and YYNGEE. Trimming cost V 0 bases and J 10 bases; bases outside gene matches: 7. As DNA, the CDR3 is TGTGCCAGCAGCGTAGAAACGGGGGGTGGAGAGCAGTTCTTC. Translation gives CASSVETGGGEQFF.

CDR3 sequence reads: CASSRWETLYEQYF. For the CDR3, the DNA is TGTGCCAGCAGTAGGTGGGAGACCCTCTACGAGCAGTACTTC. The chain carries TRBV11-2 and TRBJ2-7, with D perhaps TRBD2 (5 bases). The CDR3 contains 14 residues. The ends were cut back, 6 bases at V and 3 bases at J, with 15 bases in the middle. The V gene's germline CDR1 is SGHAT and CDR2 FQNNGV.

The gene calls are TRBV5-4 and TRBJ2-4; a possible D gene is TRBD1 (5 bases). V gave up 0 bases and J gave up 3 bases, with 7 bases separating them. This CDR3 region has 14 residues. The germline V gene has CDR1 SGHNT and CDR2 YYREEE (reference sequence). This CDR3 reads CASSLEGLKNIQYF. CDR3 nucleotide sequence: TGTGCCAGCAGCTTGGAGGGGCTCAAAAACATTCAGTACTTC.

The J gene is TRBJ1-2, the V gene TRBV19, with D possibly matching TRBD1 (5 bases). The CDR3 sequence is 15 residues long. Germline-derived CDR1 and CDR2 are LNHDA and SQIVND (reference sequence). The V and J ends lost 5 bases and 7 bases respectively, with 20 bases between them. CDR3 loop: CASSSSETVALGYTF. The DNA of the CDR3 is TGTGCCAGTAGTTCGTCCGAGACAGTGGCCCTTGGCTACACCTTC. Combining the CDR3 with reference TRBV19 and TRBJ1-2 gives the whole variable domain DGGITQSPKYLFRKEGQNVTLSCEQNLNHDAMYWYRQDPGQGLRLIYYSQIVNDFQKGDIAEGYSVSREKKESFPLTVTSAQKNPTAFYLCASSSSETVALGYTFGSGTRLTVV.

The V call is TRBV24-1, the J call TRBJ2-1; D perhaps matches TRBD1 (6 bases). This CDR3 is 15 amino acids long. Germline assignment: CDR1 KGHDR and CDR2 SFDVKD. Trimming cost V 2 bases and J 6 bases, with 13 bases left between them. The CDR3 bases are TGTGCCACCAGTGATTCTCGGACCAGGGGCAATGAGCAGTTCTTC. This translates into CATSDSRTRGNEQFF.

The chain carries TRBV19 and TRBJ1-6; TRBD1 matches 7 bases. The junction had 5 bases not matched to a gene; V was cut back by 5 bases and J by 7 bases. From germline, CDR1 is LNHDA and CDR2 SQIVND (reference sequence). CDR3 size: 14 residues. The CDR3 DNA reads TGTGCCAGTAGTGCTGGGACAGAAAATTCACCCCTCCACTTT. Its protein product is CASSAGTENSPLHF.

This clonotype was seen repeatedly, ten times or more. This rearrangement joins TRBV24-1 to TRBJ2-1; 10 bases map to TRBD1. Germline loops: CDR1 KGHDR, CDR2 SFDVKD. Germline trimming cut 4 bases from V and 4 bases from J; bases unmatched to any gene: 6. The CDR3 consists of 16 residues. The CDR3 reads CATSDAGTGAYNEQFF. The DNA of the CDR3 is TGTGCCACCAGTGACGCGGGGACAGGGGCGTACAATGAGCAGTTCTTC.

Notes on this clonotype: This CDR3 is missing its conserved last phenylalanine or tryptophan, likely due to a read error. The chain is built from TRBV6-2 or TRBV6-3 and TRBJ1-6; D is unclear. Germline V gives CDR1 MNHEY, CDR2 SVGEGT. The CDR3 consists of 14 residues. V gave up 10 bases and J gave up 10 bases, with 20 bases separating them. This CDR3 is CATSLTVMGSPLHL. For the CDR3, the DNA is TGTGCCACCTCCCTCACGGTGATGGGCTCACCCCTCCACCTT.

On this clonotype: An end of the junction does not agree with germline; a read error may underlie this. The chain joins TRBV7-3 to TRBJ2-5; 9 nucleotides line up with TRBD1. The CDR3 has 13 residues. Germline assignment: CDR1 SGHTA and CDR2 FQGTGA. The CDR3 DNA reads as TGTGCTAGCAGCCCGGACAGGGGTGAGACCCAGTACTTC. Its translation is CASSPDRGETQYF.

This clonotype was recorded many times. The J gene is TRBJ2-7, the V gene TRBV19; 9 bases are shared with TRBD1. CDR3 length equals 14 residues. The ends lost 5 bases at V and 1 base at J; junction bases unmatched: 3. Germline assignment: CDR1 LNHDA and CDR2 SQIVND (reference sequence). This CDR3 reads CASSGQGNSYEQYF. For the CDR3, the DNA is TGTGCCAGTAGTGGACAGGGGAATTCCTACGAGCAGTACTTC.